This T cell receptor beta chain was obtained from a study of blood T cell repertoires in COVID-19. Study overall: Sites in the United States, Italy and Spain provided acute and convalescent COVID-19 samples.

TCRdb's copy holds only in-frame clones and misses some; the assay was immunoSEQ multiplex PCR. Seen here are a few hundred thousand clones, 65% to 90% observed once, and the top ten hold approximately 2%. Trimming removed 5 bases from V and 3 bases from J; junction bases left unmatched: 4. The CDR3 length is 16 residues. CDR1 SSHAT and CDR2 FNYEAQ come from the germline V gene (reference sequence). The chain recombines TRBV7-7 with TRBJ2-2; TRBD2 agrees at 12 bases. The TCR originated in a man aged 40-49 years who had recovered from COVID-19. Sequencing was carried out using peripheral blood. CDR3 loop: CASSPRLAGDTGELFF. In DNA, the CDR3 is TGTGCCAGCAGCCCCAGACTAGCGGGAGACACCGGGGAGCTGTTTTTT.